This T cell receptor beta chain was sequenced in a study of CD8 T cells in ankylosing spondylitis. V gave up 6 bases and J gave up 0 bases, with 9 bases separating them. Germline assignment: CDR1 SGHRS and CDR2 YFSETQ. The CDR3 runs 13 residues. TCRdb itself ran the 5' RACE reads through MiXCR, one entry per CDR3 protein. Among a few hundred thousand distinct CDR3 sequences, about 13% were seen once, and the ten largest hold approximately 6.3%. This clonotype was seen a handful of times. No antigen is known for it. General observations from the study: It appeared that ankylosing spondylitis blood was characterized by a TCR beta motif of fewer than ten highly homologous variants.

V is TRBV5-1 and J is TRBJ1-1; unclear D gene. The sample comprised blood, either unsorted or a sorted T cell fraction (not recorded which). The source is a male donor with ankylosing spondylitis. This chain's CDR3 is CASKNGMNTEAFF. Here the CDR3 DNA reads TGCGCCAGCAAGAACGGGATGAACACTGAAGCTTTCTTT.